The T cell receptor beta chain described here comes from a study of Graves' ophthalmopathy and Graves' hyperthyroidism. Study outcomes and limitations: Blood contained most expanded thyroid clonotypes exceeding 0.001 frequency.

Newly diagnosed, the hyperthyroidism patients had under 2 months' duration and were aged 18 to 65. Researchers turned away patients with other autoimmune diseases, uncontrolled infections, pregnancy or lactation. The authors diagnosed from clinical symptoms, serum thyroxine, TRAb, thyroid ultrasound and orbital computed tomography. The germline V gene encodes CDR1 SGHTA and CDR2 FQGNSA. This CDR3 is 14 amino acids long. Trimming took 3 bases from V and 8 from J; bases not matched to a gene: 7. This clonotype was detected only a few times. Its specificity is unknown. Researchers took RNA transcripts and amplified TCR beta CDR3 regions from them. Second-round multiplex PCR came after a first-round RT-PCR that employed HTBI primers. TCRdb independently ran MiXCR on the multiplex PCR reads; one entry per CDR3 protein. The sample has roughly 600,000 distinct CDR3 sequences, 35% to 40% seen once; the top ten hold approximately 4.1%.

This receptor was obtained from an adult man with Graves' hyperthyroidism. Sequencing input: peripheral blood or thyroid tissue (not recorded which). The genes are TRBV7-2 and TRBJ2-1; the match to TRBD2 covers 7 bases. CDR3 in amino acids: CASSFGGGYDEQFF. CDR3 in DNA: TGTGCCAGCAGCTTTGGGGGGGGGTACGATGAGCAGTTCTTC.